The following is a TCR beta chain sequence with its context. This record comes from a study of blood T cell repertoires in COVID-19. About the study: T cells, B-cell-depleted T cells, or PBMCs supplied cDNA or gDNA.

Sequenced by immunoSEQ multiplex PCR; TCRdb stores in-frame clones only, minus some. The data hold more than 65,000 clones, with approximately 86% observed a single time. The CDR3 has 16 residues. CDR1 and CDR2 from the germline V gene are MDHEN and SYDVKM. J was trimmed by 1 base and V by 5 bases; bases with no gene match: 4. The sample comprised peripheral blood. V gene TRBV28 combines with J gene TRBJ1-5; TRBD1 agrees at 11 bases. This clonotype was sampled from a woman aged 45-59 years with acute or convalescent COVID-19. The chain's CDR3 is CASSIGTGGSNQPQHF. CDR3 DNA: TGTGCCAGCAGTATTGGGACAGGGGGAAGCAATCAGCCCCAGCATTTT. The variable domain in full, with the rest retrieved from reference TRBV28 and TRBJ1-5, is DVKVTQSSRYLVKRTGEKVFLECVQDMDHENMFWYRQDPGLGLRLIYFSYDVKMKEKGDIPEGYSVSREKKERFSLILESASTNQTSMYLCASSIGTGGSNQPQHFGDGTRLSIL.